The following is a T cell receptor (beta chain) sequence with its context. Its specificity is not known. 5'RACE template switching produced TCR cDNA carrying a universal primer site and UMIs. TCRdb independently ran MiXCR on the 5' RACE reads; one entry per CDR3 protein. Among about 340,000 distinct CDR3 sequences listed, under 15% were seen once. This CDR3 spans 16 amino acids. The germline V gene encodes CDR1 SGHVS and CDR2 FNYEAQ. With 0 bases removed from V and 1 base from J, the gap between germline ends came to 10 bases. The source of the sample is a study of T cells after yellow fever vaccination. Regarding the study as a whole: In post-booster samples, most primary-vaccination clones reappeared (approximately 96% CD4, over 70% CD8).

The clonotype originates from a man between 18 and 29 years old who received the YFV17D yellow fever vaccine. The rearrangement joins TRBV7-6 to TRBJ1-3; tentatively, D is TRBD1 (5 bases). Sequences were derived from CD4+ T cells sorted from PBMCs, sampled 15 days after the yellow fever booster vaccination. In DNA, the CDR3 is TGTGCCAGCAGCTTAGCGCTACCAGGGTCTGGAAACACCATATATTTT. Translation gives CASSLALPGSGNTIYF. Using reference TRBV7-6 and TRBJ1-3 for the parts outside the CDR3, the full variable domain is GAGVSQSPRYKVTKRGQDVALRCDPISGHVSLYWYRQALGQGPEFLTYFNYEAQQDKSGLPNDRFSAERPEGSISTLTIQRTEQRDSAMYRCASSLALPGSGNTIYFGEGSWLTVV.